The next 6 T cell receptor beta chains were all read from a single sample in a study of T cells after yellow fever vaccination. TCRdb passed the 5' RACE reads through MiXCR, listing each CDR3 protein once. This sample yields around 400,000 distinct CDR3 sequences, of which roughly 10% are seen a single time; less than 20% belongs to the top ten. Sample: PBMCs, taken on the day of the first yellow fever vaccination. All receptors come from a man between 18 and 29 years old who received the YFV17D yellow fever vaccine.

The chain uses TRBV5-1 and TRBJ2-3; D may correspond to TRBD1 or TRBD2 (5 bases each). V was shortened by 0 bases and J by 6 bases, with 17 bases between the two germline ends. Per the germline V gene, CDR1 is SGHRS and CDR2 is YFSETQ. This CDR3 spans 16 amino acids. The CDR3 protein is CASSLEGRFAADTQYF. DNA for the CDR3: TGCGCCAGCAGCTTGGAGGGACGCTTCGCGGCGGATACGCAGTATTTT.

A few counts support this clonotype. The CDR3 DNA reads TGTGCCAGCAGCTTAGTTGGCTGGACAGGGAACACTGAAGCTTTCTTT. Protein: CASSLVGWTGNTEAFF. The V gene is TRBV7-2, the J gene TRBJ1-1, with 7 bases matching TRBD1. The length of the CDR3 is 16 residues. Looked up from germline, CDR1 is SGHTA and CDR2 is FQGNSA. The trim removed 1 base at V and 1 base at J, leaving 6 bases unmatched.

The chain recombines TRBV29-1 with TRBJ2-3, with D tentatively TRBD1 (6 bases). The V and J ends lost 6 bases and 2 bases respectively, with 12 bases between them. Germline V lookup: CDR1 SQVTM, CDR2 ANQGSEA. The CDR3 consists of 13 residues. The CDR3 nucleotides read TGCAGCGTCCCACAGGGCCCCACAGATACGCAGTATTTT. The encoded protein is CSVPQGPTDTQYF.

This clonotype was picked up a small number of times. The rearrangement uses TRBV6-1 and TRBJ1-6; D is perhaps TRBD1 (5 bases). V gave up 6 bases and J gave up 8 bases, with 11 bases separating them. This CDR3 is 13 amino acids long. Germline CDR1 is MNHNS and CDR2 is SASEGT. The CDR3 protein is CASSPTGYSPLHF. The CDR3 region has the DNA TGTGCCAGCAGCCCCACAGGTTATTCACCCCTCCACTTT.

This clonotype showed up just a few times. The chain carries TRBV5-1 and TRBJ2-3, with D perhaps TRBD2 (6 bases). Between the trimmed V and J ends, which lost 0 bases and 2 bases, there was a span of 10 bases. In germline, CDR1 is SGHRS, CDR2 YFSETQ. The CDR3 is 15 residues long. Here the CDR3 DNA reads TGCGCCAGCAGCTTGGCCGGGAGTTACACAGATACGCAGTATTTT. This encodes CASSLAGSYTDTQYF.

This clonotype was observed a handful of times. This chain links TRBV5-1 with TRBJ2-3; a possible D gene is TRBD1 (6 bases). Trimming stripped 6 bases from V and 0 bases from J, with 14 bases between. CDR1 is SGHRS and CDR2 is YFSETQ in the germline V gene. This CDR3 has 15 residues. The CDR3 sequence is CASTRDKLSTDTQYF. The CDR3 nucleotides read TGCGCCAGCACAAGGGACAAGCTTAGCACAGATACGCAGTATTTT.